Presented here are 11 T cell receptor beta chains from one specimen sequenced in a study of T cell repertoires in cytomegalovirus infection. One entry per CDR3 protein results from TCRdb running MiXCR on the reads. The sample lists about 130,000 distinct CDR3 sequences; 8.8% were seen once. Sequencing was done on a sample of PBMCs. These receptors came from a human donor in good health (CMV status not recorded). Some clones in this sample may be carry-over from other donors' samples.

This clonotype was seen ten or more times. This chain links TRBV6-4 with TRBJ2-3; D not resolved. There are 15 residues in the CDR3. Germline-derived CDR1 and CDR2 are MRHNA and SNTAGT. V lost 6 bases to trimming and J lost 0 bases, with 13 bases between them. CDR3 sequence (DNA): TGTGCCAGCAGACCCAACATGTTTAGCACAGATACGCAGTATTTT. Protein product: CASRPNMFSTDTQYF.

This clonotype was detected many times. This chain uses TRBV10-3 with TRBJ2-6; D not certain. Trimming cost V 4 bases and J 0 bases, with 16 bases left between them. The CDR3 contains 18 residues. Germline assignment: CDR1 ENHRY and CDR2 SYGVKD. CDR3 DNA sequence: TGTGCCATCAGTGGAGAGGCAGGCCCGAGCTCTGGGGCCAACGTCCTGACTTTC. Amino acids: CAISGEAGPSSGANVLTF.

This clonotype was observed at least ten times. J is TRBJ2-3 and V is TRBV2, with D perhaps assigned TRBD1 or TRBD2 (6 bases each). The germline V gene encodes CDR1 SNHLY and CDR2 FYNNEI. The CDR3 sequence is 16 residues long. Deletions cut 5 bases from V and 1 base from J, with 16 bases between. The CDR3: CASSSGAVRGTDTQYF. The CDR3, as DNA: TGTGCCAGCAGTTCGGGGGCAGTCCGGGGCACAGATACGCAGTATTTT.

The sample holds many counts of this clonotype. The gene calls are TRBV7-2 and TRBJ2-7; TRBD2 matches 14 bases. Germline V gives CDR1 SGHTA, CDR2 FQGNSA. V shed 5 bases, J shed 7 bases, and the junction held 7 bases outside the gene matches. The CDR3 consists of 15 residues. The CDR3 DNA reads TGTGCCAGCAGCAGACGACTAGCGGGGGGGCCGGAGCAGTACTTC. Protein sequence: CASSRRLAGGPEQYF.

This clonotype showed up just a few times. The chain is built from TRBV9 and TRBJ2-7; D is unclear. CDR3 length: 13 amino acids. Trimming shortened V by 2 bases and J by 2 bases, and 8 bases separated the two germline ends. The germline V gene has CDR1 SGDLS and CDR2 YYNGEE. This CDR3 is CASSVNPTYEQYF. As DNA, the CDR3 is TGTGCCAGCAGCGTGAACCCTACCTACGAGCAGTACTTC.

This clonotype was found many times. V is TRBV2 and J is TRBJ2-5; D gene uncertain. Germline loops: CDR1 SNHLY, CDR2 FYNNEI. The CDR3 loop spans 13 amino acids. Trimming removed 10 bases from V and 2 bases from J, with 14 bases in between. The CDR3 reads CATAPDLQETQYF. The DNA of the CDR3 is TGTGCCACAGCGCCGGATTTACAAGAGACCCAGTACTTC.

This clonotype was observed at least ten times. The chain combines TRBV7-9 with TRBJ2-5, with D possibly being TRBD2 (5 bases). The CDR3 totals 14 residues. The V gene's germline CDR1 is SEHNR and CDR2 FQNEAQ (reference sequence). Trimming took off 3 bases at V and 5 bases at J, with 13 bases between the two ends. This CDR3 is CASSFPRGGETQYF. The CDR3 coding sequence is TGTGCCAGCAGCTTTCCCCGGGGTGGGGAGACCCAGTACTTC.

This clonotype was seen a handful of times. A much larger clone lies one base from this, so it may be a read error. The chain joins TRBV7-9 to TRBJ1-1, with unresolved D. Trimming removed 1 base at V and 1 base at J, with 4 bases between. Per the germline V gene, CDR1 is SEHNR and CDR2 is FQNEAQ (reference sequence). The CDR3 is 13 amino acids. In DNA form, the CDR3 reads TGTGCCAGCAGCTTAGTCAAGAACACTGAAGCTTTCTTT. This encodes CASSLVKNTEAFF.

This clonotype was seen only a few times. The gene calls are TRBV14 and TRBJ1-3; D is uncertain. CDR3 length: 16 amino acids. V gave up 5 bases and J gave up 0 bases, with 14 bases separating them. Per the germline V gene, CDR1 is SGHDN and CDR2 is FVKESK. The chain's CDR3 is CASSSARRDSGNTIYF. As DNA, the CDR3 is TGTGCCAGCAGCAGCGCTCGACGGGACTCTGGAAACACCATATATTTT.

This clonotype was detected many times. This rearrangement joins TRBV28 to TRBJ2-1; 11 bases agree with TRBD2. The V and J ends lost 5 bases and 10 bases, in that order; junction bases with no gene match: 13. There are 16 residues in the CDR3. CDR1 and CDR2 from the germline V gene are MDHEN and SYDVKM. CDR3 sequence (DNA): TGTGCCAGCAGTCCCCCGGGACTAGCGGTAGGACGCGAGCAGTTCTTC. The encoded protein is CASSPPGLAVGREQFF.

This clonotype occurred many times. The chain couples TRBV29-1 to TRBJ2-3; no clear D. Trimming removed 1 base from V and 0 bases from J, with 8 bases in between. The germline gives CDR1 SQVTM, CDR2 ANQGSEA. This CDR3 region has 14 residues. CDR3 loop: CSVEGLFSTDTQYF. In DNA form, the CDR3 reads TGCAGCGTTGAAGGGTTGTTTAGCACAGATACGCAGTATTTT.